This record concerns one T cell receptor (beta chain) sequence. What it binds is unknown. The sample is drawn from a study of cytomegalovirus exposure and HLA in healthy donors. Study-level results: Upon later analysis, HLA-associated TCR beta chains proved more clonally expanded than other, equally common chains.

From germline, CDR1 is SGHRS and CDR2 YFSETQ. V was clipped by 4 bases and J by 8 bases, with 16 bases between them. The CDR3 spans 14 residues. This PCR relied on a set of 60 Vbeta primers and 13 Jbeta primers. Clones were read by immunoSEQ multiplex PCR, and TCRdb kept only the in-frame ones, dropping some. The data contain 150,000 to 200,000 clones, about 75% of them seen just once; the ten biggest clones take up roughly 4.5%. The chain has TRBV5-1 and TRBJ2-1; TRBD2 is a possible D gene (6 bases). Material: PBMCs. The TCR was taken from a man younger than 35 in good health and CMV-seropositive. The CDR3 loop is CASSPRPGEYEQFF. CDR3 bases: TGCGCCAGCAGCCCCCGCCCGGGAGAATATGAGCAGTTCTTC.